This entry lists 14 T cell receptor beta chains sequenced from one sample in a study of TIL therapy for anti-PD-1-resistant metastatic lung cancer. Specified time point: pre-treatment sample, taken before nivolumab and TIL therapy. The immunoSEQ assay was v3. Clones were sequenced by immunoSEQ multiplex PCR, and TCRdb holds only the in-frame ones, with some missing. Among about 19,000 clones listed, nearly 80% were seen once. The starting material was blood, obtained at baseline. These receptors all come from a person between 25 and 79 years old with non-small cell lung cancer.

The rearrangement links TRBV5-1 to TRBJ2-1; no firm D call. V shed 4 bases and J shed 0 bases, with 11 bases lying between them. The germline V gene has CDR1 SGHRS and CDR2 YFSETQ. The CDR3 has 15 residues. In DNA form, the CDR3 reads TGCGCCAGCAGCACGGACGCTAGCTCCTACAATGAGCAGTTCTTC. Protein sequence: CASSTDASSYNEQFF.

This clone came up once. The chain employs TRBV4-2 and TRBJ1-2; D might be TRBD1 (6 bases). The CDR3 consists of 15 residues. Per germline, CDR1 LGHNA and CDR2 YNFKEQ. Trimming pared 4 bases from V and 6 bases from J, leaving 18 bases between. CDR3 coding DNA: TGTGCCAGCAGCCCCCGGGGGGGGCCCCTCCATGGCTACACCTTC. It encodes CASSPRGGPLHGYTF.

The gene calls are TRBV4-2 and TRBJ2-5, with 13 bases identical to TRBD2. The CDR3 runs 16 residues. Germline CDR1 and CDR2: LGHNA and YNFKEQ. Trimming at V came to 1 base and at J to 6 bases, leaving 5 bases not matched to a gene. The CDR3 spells CASSQVLAGGEKTQYF. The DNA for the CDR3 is TGTGCCAGCAGCCAAGTACTAGCGGGGGGGGAGAAGACCCAGTACTTC.

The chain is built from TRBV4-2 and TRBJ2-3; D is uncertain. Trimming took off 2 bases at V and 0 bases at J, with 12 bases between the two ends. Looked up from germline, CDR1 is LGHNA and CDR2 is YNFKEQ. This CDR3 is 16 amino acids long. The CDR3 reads CASSQPQESSTDTQYF. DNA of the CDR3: TGTGCCAGCAGCCAACCCCAGGAGTCTAGCACAGATACGCAGTATTTT.

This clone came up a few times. CDR3 in amino acids: CASSQGAFTEAFF. The DNA for the CDR3 is TGCGCCAGCAGCCAAGGGGCATTCACTGAAGCTTTCTTT. The rearrangement uses TRBV4-1 and TRBJ1-1; D ambiguous. V was clipped by 1 base and J by 4 bases, with 7 bases between them. The CDR3 is 13 amino acids. The germline gives CDR1 MGHRA, CDR2 YSYEKL.

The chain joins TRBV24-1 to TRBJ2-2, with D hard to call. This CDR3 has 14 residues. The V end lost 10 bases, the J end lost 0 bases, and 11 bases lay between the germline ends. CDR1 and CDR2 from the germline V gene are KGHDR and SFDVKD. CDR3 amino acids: CATSQNANTGELFF. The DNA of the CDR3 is TGTGCCACTTCCCAGAACGCGAACACCGGGGAGCTGTTTTTT.

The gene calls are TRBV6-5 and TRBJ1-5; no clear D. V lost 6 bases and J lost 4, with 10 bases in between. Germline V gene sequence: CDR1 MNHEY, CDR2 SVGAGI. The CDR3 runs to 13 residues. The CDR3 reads CASRAEENQPQHF. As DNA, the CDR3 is TGTGCCAGCAGGGCAGAGGAGAATCAGCCCCAGCATTTT.

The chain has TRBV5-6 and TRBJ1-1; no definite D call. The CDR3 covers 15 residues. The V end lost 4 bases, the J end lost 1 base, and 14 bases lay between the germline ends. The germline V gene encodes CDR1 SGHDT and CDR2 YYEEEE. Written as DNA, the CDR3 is TGTGCCAGCAGCCCTCACAAGGCGAGGAACACTGAAGCTTTCTTT. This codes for CASSPHKARNTEAFF.

CDR3 sequence: CASSLTGQGNTEAFF. The CDR3 DNA reads TGTGCCAGCAGCCTGACAGGACAGGGGAACACTGAAGCTTTCTTT. The V and J genes are TRBV2 and TRBJ1-1, with 8 bases lining up with TRBD1. In germline, CDR1 is SNHLY, CDR2 FYNNEI. The CDR3 length is 15 residues. Losses at the gene ends were 6 bases for V and 1 base for J; bases not matched to a gene: 7.

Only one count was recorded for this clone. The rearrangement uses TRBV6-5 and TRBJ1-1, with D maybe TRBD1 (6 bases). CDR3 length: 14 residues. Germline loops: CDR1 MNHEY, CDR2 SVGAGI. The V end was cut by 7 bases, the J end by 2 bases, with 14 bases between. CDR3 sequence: CASTFDRSNTEAFF. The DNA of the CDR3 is TGTGCCAGCACATTTGACAGGTCCAACACTGAAGCTTTCTTT.

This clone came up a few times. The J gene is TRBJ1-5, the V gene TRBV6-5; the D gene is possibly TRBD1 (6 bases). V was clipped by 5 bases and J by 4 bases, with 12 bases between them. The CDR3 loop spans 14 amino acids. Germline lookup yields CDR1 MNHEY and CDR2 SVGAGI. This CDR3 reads CASSPGQKNQPQHF. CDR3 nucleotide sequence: TGTGCCAGCAGTCCCGGACAGAAAAATCAGCCCCAGCATTTT.

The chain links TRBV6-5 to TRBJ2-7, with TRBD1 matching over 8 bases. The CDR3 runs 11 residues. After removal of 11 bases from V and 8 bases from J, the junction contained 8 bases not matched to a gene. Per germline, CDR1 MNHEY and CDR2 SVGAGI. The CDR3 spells CASGQGLKQYF. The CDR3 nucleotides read TGTGCCTCCGGACAGGGCCTGAAGCAGTACTTC.

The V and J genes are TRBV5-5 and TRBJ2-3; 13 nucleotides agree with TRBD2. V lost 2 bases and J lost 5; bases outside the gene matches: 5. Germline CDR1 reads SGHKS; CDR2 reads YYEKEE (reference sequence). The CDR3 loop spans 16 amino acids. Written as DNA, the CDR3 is TGTGCCAGCAGCTTAACTAGCGGGGGGGCTAAAGATACGCAGTATTTT. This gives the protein CASSLTSGGAKDTQYF.

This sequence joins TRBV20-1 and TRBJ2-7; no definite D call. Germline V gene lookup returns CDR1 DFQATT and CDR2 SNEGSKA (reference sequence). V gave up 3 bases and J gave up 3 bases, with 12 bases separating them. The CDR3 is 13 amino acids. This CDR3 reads CSASVWGNYEQYF. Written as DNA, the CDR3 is TGCAGTGCTAGTGTCTGGGGTAACTACGAGCAGTACTTC.